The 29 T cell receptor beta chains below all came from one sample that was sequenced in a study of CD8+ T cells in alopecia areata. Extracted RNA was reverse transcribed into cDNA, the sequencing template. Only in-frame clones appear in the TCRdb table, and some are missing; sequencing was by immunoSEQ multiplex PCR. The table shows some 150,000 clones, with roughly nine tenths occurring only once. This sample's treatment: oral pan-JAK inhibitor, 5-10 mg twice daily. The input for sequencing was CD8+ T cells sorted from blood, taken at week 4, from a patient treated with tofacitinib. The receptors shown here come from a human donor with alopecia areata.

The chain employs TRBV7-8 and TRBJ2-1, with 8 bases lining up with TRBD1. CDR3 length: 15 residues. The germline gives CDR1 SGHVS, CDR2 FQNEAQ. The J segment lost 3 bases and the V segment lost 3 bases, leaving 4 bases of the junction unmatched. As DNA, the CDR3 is TGTGCCAGCAGCTTTTCACAGGGGGGCTACAATGAGCAGTTCTTC. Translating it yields CASSFSQGGYNEQFF. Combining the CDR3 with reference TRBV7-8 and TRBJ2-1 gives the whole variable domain GAGVSQSPRYKVAKRGQDVALRCDPISGHVSLFWYQQALGQGPEFLTYFQNEAQLDKSGLPSDRFFAERPEGSVSTLKIQRTQQEDSAVYLCASSFSQGGYNEQFFGPGTRLTVL.

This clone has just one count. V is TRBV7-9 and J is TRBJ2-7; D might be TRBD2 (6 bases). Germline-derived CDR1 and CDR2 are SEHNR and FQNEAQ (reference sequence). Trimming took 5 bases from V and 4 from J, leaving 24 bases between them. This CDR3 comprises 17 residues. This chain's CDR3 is CASSQAEGRTRDYEQYF. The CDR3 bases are TGTGCCAGCAGCCAGGCGGAGGGCAGGACCCGAGATTACGAGCAGTACTTC.

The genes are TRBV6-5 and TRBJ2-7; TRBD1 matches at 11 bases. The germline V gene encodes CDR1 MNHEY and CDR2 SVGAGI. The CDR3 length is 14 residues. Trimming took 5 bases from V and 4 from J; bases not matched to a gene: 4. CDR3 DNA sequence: TGTGCCAGCAGTGGGAGGGACAGGGGGTACGAGCAGTACTTC. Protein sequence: CASSGRDRGYEQYF.

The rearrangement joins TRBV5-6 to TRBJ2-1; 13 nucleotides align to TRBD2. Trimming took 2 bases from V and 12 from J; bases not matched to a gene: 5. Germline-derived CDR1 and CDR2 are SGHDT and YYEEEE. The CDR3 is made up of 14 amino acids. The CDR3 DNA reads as TGTGCCAGCAGCTTAATACTAGCGGGAGGGAGGCAGTTCTTC. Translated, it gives CASSLILAGGRQFF.

The CDR3 protein is CASSATWGTNEKLFF. CDR3 in DNA: TGCGCCAGCAGCGCGACGTGGGGAACTAATGAAAAACTGTTTTTT. The rearrangement uses TRBV5-1 and TRBJ1-4; D gene ambiguous. The CDR3 is made up of 15 amino acids. Germline-derived CDR1 and CDR2 are SGHRS and YFSETQ. The V gene lost 4 bases and the J gene lost 1 base, with 11 bases spanning the gap.

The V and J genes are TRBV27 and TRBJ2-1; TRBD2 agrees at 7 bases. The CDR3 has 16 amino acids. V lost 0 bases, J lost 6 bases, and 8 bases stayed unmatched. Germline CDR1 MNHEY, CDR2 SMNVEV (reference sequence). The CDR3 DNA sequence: TGTGCCAGCAGTTTATCGCGGGGGAGCCCCCCCAATGAGCAGTTCTTC. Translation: CASSLSRGSPPNEQFF.

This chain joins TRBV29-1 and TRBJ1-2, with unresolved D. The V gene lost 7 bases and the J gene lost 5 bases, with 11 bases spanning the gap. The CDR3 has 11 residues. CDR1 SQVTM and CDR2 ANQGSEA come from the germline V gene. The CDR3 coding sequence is TGCAGCGCTGACAAAGGATATGGCTACACCTTC. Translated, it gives CSADKGYGYTF. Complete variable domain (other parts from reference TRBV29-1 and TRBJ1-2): SAVISQKPSRDICQRGTSLTIQCQVDSQVTMMFWYRQQPGQSLTLIATANQGSEATYESGFVIDKFPISRPNLTFSTLTVSNMSPEDSSIYLCSADKGYGYTFGSGTRLTVV.

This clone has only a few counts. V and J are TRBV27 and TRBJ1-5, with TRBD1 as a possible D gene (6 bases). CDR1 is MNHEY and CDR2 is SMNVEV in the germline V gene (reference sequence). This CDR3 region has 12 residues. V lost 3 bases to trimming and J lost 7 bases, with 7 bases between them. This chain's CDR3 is CASSFTGQPQHF. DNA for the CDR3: TGTGCCAGCAGTTTCACAGGGCAGCCCCAGCATTTT.

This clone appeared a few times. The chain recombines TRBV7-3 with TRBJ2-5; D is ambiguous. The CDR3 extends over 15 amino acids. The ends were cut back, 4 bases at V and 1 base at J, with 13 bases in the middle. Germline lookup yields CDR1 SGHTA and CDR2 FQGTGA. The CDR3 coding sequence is TGTGCCAGCAGCTCTCAGAGCAGCCCCCAAGAGACCCAGTACTTC. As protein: CASSSQSSPQETQYF. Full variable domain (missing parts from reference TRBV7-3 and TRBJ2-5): GAGVSQTPSNKVTEKGKYVELRCDPISGHTALYWYRQSLGQGPEFLIYFQGTGAADDSGLPNDRFFAVRPEGSVSTLKIQRTERGDSAVYLCASSSQSSPQETQYFGPGTRLLVL.

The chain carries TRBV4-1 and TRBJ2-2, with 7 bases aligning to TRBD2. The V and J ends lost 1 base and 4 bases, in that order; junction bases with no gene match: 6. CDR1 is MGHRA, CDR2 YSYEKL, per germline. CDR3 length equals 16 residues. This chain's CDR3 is CASSQVSREITGELFF. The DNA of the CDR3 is TGCGCCAGCAGCCAAGTCTCGCGGGAGATCACCGGGGAGCTGTTTTTT.

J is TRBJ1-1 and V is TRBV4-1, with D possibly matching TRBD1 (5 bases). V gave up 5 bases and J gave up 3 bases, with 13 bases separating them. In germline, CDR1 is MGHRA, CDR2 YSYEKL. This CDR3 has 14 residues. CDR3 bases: TGCGCCAGCAGCTACCCCGGGACCGACACTGAAGCTTTCTTT. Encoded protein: CASSYPGTDTEAFF.

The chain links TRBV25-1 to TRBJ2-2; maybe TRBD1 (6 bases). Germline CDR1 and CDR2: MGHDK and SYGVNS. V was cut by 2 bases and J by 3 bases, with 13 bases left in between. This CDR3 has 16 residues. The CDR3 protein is CASSEQGHRDTGELFF. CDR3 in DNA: TGTGCCAGCAGTGAACAGGGACACAGGGACACCGGGGAGCTGTTTTTT.

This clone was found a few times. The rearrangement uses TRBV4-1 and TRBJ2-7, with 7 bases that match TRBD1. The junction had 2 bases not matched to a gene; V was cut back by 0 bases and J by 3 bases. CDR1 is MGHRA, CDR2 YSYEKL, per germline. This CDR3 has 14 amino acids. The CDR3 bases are TGCGCCAGCAGCCAAGAACCAGGGGGCTACGAGCAGTACTTC. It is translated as CASSQEPGGYEQYF.

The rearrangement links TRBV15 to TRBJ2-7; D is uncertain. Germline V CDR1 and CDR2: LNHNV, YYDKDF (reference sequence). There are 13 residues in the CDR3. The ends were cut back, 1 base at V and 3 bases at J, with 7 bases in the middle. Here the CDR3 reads CATSRVSGYEQYF. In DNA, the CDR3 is TGTGCCACCAGCAGAGTGTCAGGCTACGAGCAGTACTTC.

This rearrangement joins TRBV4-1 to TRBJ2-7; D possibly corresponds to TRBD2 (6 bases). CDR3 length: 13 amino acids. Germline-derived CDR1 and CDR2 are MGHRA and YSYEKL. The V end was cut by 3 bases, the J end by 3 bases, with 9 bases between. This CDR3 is CASSQGLNYEQYF. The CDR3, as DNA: TGCGCCAGCAGCCAGGGACTTAACTACGAGCAGTACTTC.

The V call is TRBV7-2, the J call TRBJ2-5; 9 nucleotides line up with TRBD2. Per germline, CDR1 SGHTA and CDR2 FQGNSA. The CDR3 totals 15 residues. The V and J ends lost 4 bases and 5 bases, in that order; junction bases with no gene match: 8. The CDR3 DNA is TGTGCCAGCAGCTACGCGGGAGGGAGAGGGGAGACCCAGTACTTC. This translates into CASSYAGGRGETQYF.

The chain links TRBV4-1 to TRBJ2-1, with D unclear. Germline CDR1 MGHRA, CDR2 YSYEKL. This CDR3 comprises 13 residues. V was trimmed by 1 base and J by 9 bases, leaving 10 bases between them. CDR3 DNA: TGCGCCAGCAGCCAAGCGGCGGAGAGTGAGCAGTTCTTC. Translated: CASSQAAESEQFF.

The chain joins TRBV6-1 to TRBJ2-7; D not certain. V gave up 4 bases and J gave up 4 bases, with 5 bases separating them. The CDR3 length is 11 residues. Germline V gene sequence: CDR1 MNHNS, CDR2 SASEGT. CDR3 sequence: CASSVEYEQYF. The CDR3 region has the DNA TGTGCCAGCAGTGTCGAGTACGAGCAGTACTTC.

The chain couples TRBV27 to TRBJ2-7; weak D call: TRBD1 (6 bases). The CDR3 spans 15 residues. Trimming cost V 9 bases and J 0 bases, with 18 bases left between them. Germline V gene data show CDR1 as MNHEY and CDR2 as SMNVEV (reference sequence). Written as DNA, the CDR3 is TGTGCCAGTGCGATCGACGGGACATCCTCCTACGAGCAGTACTTC. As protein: CASAIDGTSSYEQYF.

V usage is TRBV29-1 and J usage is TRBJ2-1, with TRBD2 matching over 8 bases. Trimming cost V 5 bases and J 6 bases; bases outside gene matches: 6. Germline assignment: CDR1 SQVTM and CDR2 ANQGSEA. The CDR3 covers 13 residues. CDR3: CSVLREGVNEQFF. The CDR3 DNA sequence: TGCAGCGTTCTCCGGGAGGGCGTCAATGAGCAGTTCTTC.

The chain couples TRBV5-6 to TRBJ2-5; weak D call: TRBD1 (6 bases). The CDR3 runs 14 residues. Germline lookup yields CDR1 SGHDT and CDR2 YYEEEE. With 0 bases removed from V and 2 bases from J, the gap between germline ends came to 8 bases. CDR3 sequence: CASSLGGPQETQYF. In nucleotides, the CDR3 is TGTGCCAGCAGCTTGGGGGGGCCTCAAGAGACCCAGTACTTC.

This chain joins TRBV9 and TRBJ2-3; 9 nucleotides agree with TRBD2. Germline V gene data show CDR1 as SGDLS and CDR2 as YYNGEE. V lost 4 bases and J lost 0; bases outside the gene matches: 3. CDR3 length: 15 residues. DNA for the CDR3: TGTGCCAGCAGCCTAGCGGGGCGAAGCACAGATACGCAGTATTTT. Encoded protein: CASSLAGRSTDTQYF. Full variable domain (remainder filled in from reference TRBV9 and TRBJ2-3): DSGVTQTPKHLITATGQRVTLRCSPRSGDLSVYWYQQSLDQGLQFLIQYYNGEERAKGNILERFSAQQFPDLHSELNLSSLELGDSALYFCASSLAGRSTDTQYFGPGTRLTVL.

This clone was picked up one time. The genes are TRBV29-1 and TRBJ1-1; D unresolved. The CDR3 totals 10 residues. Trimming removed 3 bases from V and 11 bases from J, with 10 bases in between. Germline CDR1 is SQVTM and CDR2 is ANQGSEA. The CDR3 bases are TGCAGCGTTGAGTGGGTTGGGGCTTTCTTT. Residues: CSVEWVGAFF.

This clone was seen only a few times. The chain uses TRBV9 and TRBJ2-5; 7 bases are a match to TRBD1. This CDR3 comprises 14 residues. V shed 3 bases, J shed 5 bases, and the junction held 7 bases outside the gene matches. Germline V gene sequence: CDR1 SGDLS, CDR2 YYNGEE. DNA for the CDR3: TGTGCCAGCAGCGGGGACAGCCATCGGGAGACCCAGTACTTC. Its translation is CASSGDSHRETQYF.

The CDR3 reads CASSTRGQGYIETQYF. Written as DNA, the CDR3 is TGTGCCAGCAGTACTCGGGGACAGGGGTATATAGAGACCCAGTACTTC. The V gene is TRBV6-6, the J gene TRBJ2-5; 10 nucleotides match TRBD1. The trim removed 5 bases at V and 4 bases at J, leaving 10 bases unmatched. The CDR3 has 16 residues. The germline gives CDR1 MNHNY, CDR2 SVGAGI (reference sequence).

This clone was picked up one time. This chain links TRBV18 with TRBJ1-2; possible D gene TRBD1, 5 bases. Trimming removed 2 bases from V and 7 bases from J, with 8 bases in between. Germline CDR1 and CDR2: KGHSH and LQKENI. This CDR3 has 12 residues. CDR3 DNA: TGTGCCAGCTCACCAGGGACGCTTGGCTACACCTTC. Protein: CASSPGTLGYTF.

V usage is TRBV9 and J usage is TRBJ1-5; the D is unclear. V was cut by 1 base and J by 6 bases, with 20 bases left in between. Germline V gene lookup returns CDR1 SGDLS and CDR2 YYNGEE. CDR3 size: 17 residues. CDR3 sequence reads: CASSVIAPGCKSQPQHF. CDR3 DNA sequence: TGTGCCAGCAGCGTAATTGCGCCGGGTTGTAAAAGTCAGCCCCAGCATTTT.

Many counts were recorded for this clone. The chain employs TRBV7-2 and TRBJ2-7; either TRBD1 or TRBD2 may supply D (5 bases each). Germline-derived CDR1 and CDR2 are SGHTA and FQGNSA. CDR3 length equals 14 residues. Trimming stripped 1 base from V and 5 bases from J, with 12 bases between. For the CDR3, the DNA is TGTGCCAGCAGCTTAGACGGGGCCCTCGACGAGCAGTACTTC. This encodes CASSLDGALDEQYF.

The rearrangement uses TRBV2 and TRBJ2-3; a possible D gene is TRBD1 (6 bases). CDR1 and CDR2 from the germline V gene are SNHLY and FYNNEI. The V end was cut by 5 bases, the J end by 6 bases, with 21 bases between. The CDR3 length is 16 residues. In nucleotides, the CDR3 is TGTGCCAGCAGTTCGCACCACAGGGACCCAGGGGATACGCAGTATTTT. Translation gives CASSSHHRDPGDTQYF.